Listed below are T cell receptor beta chains from one sample, sequenced in a study of shared clonotypes between healthy human individuals. Sequenced by immunoSEQ multiplex PCR; TCRdb stores in-frame clones only, minus some. This repertoire shows millions of clones, roughly 94% found once; its top ten account for 0.1% to 0.15%. Source material: naive CD4+ T cells sorted from blood. These receptors came from a man aged 18-30 years in good health. The CDR3 runs from the conserved cysteine through the conserved F or W. The D gene is left open where the match is weak. Where a row states a size, it is once, few, many or the class of an expanded clone; other rows omit it.

v_call: TRBV6-1
d_call: .
j_call: TRBJ2-7
clone_size: .
cdr3_aa: CASSLTVISYEQYF
cdr3_nt: TGTGCCAGCAGTCTGACGGTGATCTCCTACGAGCAGTACTTC

v_call: TRBV11-2
d_call: TRBD2
j_call: TRBJ2-2
clone_size: once
cdr3_aa: CASSPSGRRGELFF
cdr3_nt: TGTGCCAGCAGCCCTAGCGGGAGGCGAGGGGAGCTGTTTTTT

v_call: TRBV4-2
d_call: .
j_call: TRBJ1-5
clone_size: .
cdr3_aa: CASSPGVGGQPQHF
cdr3_nt: TGTGCCAGCAGCCCCGGGGTGGGGGGTCAGCCCCAGCATTTT

v_call: TRBV6-4
d_call: .
j_call: TRBJ1-2
clone_size: .
cdr3_aa: CASSDGSLGYGYTF
cdr3_nt: TGTGCCAGCAGTGATGGTAGCCTGGGTTATGGCTACACCTTC

v_call: TRBV19
d_call: TRBD1
j_call: TRBJ2-5
clone_size: .
cdr3_aa: CASSRYRDRGQETQYF
cdr3_nt: TGTGCCAGTAGCCGGTACCGGGACAGGGGGCAGGAGACCCAGTACTTC

v_call: TRBV15
d_call: .
j_call: TRBJ2-7
clone_size: .
cdr3_aa: CATSRGTASYEQYF
cdr3_nt: TGTGCCACCAGCAGAGGGACAGCCTCCTACGAGCAGTACTTC

v_call: TRBV29-1
d_call: .
j_call: TRBJ1-4
clone_size: .
cdr3_aa: CSVEVDEKLFF
cdr3_nt: TGCAGCGTTGAGGTCGACGAAAAACTGTTTTTT

v_call: TRBV18
d_call: .
j_call: TRBJ1-2
clone_size: .
cdr3_aa: CASSPPGGLSYGYTF
cdr3_nt: TGTGCCAGCTCACCACCGGGAGGTCTGAGCTATGGCTACACCTTC

v_call: TRBV7-2
d_call: .
j_call: TRBJ2-3
clone_size: .
cdr3_aa: CASSLGVGDTQYF
cdr3_nt: TGTGCCAGCAGCTTAGGGGTTGGAGATACGCAGTATTTT

v_call: TRBV5-1
d_call: TRBD2
j_call: TRBJ2-7
clone_size: .
cdr3_aa: CASSLGEGTRNDEQYF
cdr3_nt: TGCGCCAGCAGCTTGGGGGAGGGGACTAGGAACGACGAGCAGTACTTC

v_call: TRBV6-5
d_call: .
j_call: TRBJ1-5
clone_size: .
cdr3_aa: CASSYGQGINQPQHF
cdr3_nt: TGTGCCAGCAGTTACGGACAAGGCATCAATCAGCCCCAGCATTTT

v_call: TRBV6-6
d_call: .
j_call: TRBJ2-7
clone_size: .
cdr3_aa: CASNQEISYEQYF
cdr3_nt: TGTGCCAGCAATCAGGAAATCTCCTACGAGCAGTACTTC

v_call: TRBV19
d_call: TRBD1
j_call: TRBJ2-6
clone_size: .
cdr3_aa: CASRPTGVMSGANVLTF
cdr3_nt: TGTGCCAGTAGGCCGACAGGGGTGATGTCTGGGGCCAACGTCCTGACTTTC

v_call: TRBV5-1
d_call: .
j_call: TRBJ1-1
clone_size: .
cdr3_aa: CASSYRDLGTEAFF
cdr3_nt: TGCGCCAGCAGCTACAGGGATTTGGGGACTGAAGCTTTCTTT

v_call: TRBV7-6
d_call: .
j_call: TRBJ2-2
clone_size: .
cdr3_aa: CASRLSLARNTGELFF
cdr3_nt: TGTGCCAGCAGATTAAGCCTAGCGAGGAACACCGGGGAGCTGTTTTTT

v_call: TRBV5-4
d_call: .
j_call: TRBJ1-2
clone_size: once
cdr3_aa: CASSLGQGVVYGYTF
cdr3_nt: TGTGCCAGCAGCTTAGGACAAGGGGTGGTTTATGGCTACACCTTC

v_call: TRBV6-5
d_call: .
j_call: TRBJ1-6
clone_size: .
cdr3_aa: CASSAGNSPLHF
cdr3_nt: TGTGCCAGCTCGGCGGGGAATTCACCCCTCCACTTT

v_call: TRBV11-2
d_call: .
j_call: TRBJ2-5
clone_size: .
cdr3_aa: CASSLALYQETQYF
cdr3_nt: TGTGCCAGCAGCTTAGCTCTGTACCAAGAGACCCAGTACTTC

v_call: TRBV4-1
d_call: .
j_call: TRBJ2-5
clone_size: .
cdr3_aa: CASSQVRGAETQYF
cdr3_nt: TGCGCCAGCAGCCAAGTCAGGGGAGCGGAGACCCAGTACTTC

v_call: TRBV28
d_call: .
j_call: TRBJ2-5
clone_size: .
cdr3_aa: CASTSDGEKETQYF
cdr3_nt: TGTGCCAGCACCTCAGACGGGGAGAAGGAGACCCAGTACTTC

v_call: TRBV7-8
d_call: .
j_call: TRBJ1-2
clone_size: .
cdr3_aa: CASSLVEQTAPDGYTF
cdr3_nt: TGTGCCAGCAGCTTAGTGGAACAGACCGCCCCGGATGGCTACACCTTC

v_call: TRBV10-3
d_call: .
j_call: TRBJ2-3
clone_size: .
cdr3_aa: CAISEGGLGYTDTQYF
cdr3_nt: TGTGCCATCAGTGAAGGCGGCCTAGGTTACACAGATACGCAGTATTTT

v_call: TRBV21-1
d_call: .
j_call: TRBJ2-7
clone_size: .
cdr3_aa: CACGGKCGAEQYF
cdr3_nt: TGTGCCTGCGGCGGGAAGTGCGGGGCCGAGCAGTACTTC

v_call: TRBV4-1
d_call: TRBD2
j_call: TRBJ2-1
clone_size: .
cdr3_aa: CASSLLTLAGSHNEQFF
cdr3_nt: TGCGCCAGCAGCCTCTTAACCCTAGCGGGGAGCCACAATGAGCAGTTCTTC

v_call: TRBV5-5
d_call: .
j_call: TRBJ2-7
clone_size: .
cdr3_aa: CASSLNGAYEQYF
cdr3_nt: TGTGCCAGCAGCTTGAATGGGGCTTACGAGCAGTACTTC

v_call: TRBV6-6
d_call: .
j_call: TRBJ1-5
clone_size: .
cdr3_aa: CASSYSERNQPQHF
cdr3_nt: TGTGCCAGCAGTTACAGTGAGCGCAATCAGCCCCAGCATTTT

v_call: TRBV28
d_call: .
j_call: TRBJ1-6
clone_size: .
cdr3_aa: CASRSQRNSPLHF
cdr3_nt: TGTGCCAGCAGGTCCCAGCGAAATTCACCCCTCCACTTT

v_call: TRBV5-1
d_call: TRBD1
j_call: TRBJ2-7
clone_size: .
cdr3_aa: CASSPFRTGNPEQYF
cdr3_nt: TGCGCCAGCAGCCCCTTTCGGACAGGGAATCCCGAGCAGTACTTC

v_call: TRBV11-2
d_call: .
j_call: TRBJ2-7
clone_size: .
cdr3_aa: CASSLDIGGYEQYF
cdr3_nt: TGTGCCAGCAGCTTAGATATCGGGGGCTACGAGCAGTACTTC

v_call: TRBV6-1
d_call: TRBD1
j_call: TRBJ1-5
clone_size: once
cdr3_aa: CASMGQSNQPQHF
cdr3_nt: TGTGCCAGCATGGGACAGTCCAATCAGCCCCAGCATTTT

v_call: TRBV18
d_call: TRBD1
j_call: TRBJ1-5
clone_size: once
cdr3_aa: CASSPMGPGTGSDQPQHF
cdr3_nt: TGTGCCAGCTCACCAATGGGCCCCGGGACAGGGAGTGATCAGCCCCAGCATTTT

v_call: TRBV6-6
d_call: TRBD1
j_call: TRBJ1-3
clone_size: .
cdr3_aa: CASSRGTGLSGNTIYF
cdr3_nt: TGTGCCAGCAGTAGAGGGACAGGGCTCTCTGGAAACACCATATATTTT

v_call: TRBV5-4
d_call: .
j_call: TRBJ2-1
clone_size: .
cdr3_aa: CASSLANSGEQFF
cdr3_nt: TGTGCCAGCAGCTTGGCCAATTCCGGGGAGCAGTTCTTC

v_call: TRBV29-1
d_call: .
j_call: TRBJ1-6
clone_size: .
cdr3_aa: CSVEPRGSPPVSSYNSPLHF
cdr3_nt: TGCAGCGTTGAGCCTAGGGGCTCTCCACCCGTCAGCTCCTATAATTCACCCCTCCACTTT

v_call: TRBV5-1
d_call: .
j_call: TRBJ1-1
clone_size: once
cdr3_aa: CASSLSSTVNTEAFF
cdr3_nt: TGCGCCAGCAGCTTGTCTTCGACAGTGAACACTGAAGCTTTCTTT

v_call: TRBV10-2
d_call: TRBD1
j_call: TRBJ2-7
clone_size: .
cdr3_aa: CASSGTVYEQYF
cdr3_nt: TGCGCCAGCAGCGGGACAGTTTACGAGCAGTACTTC

v_call: TRBV18
d_call: .
j_call: TRBJ1-3
clone_size: .
cdr3_aa: CASSPRVLSSGNTIYF
cdr3_nt: TGTGCCAGCTCACCACGGGTTCTATCCTCTGGAAACACCATATATTTT

v_call: TRBV19
d_call: TRBD1
j_call: TRBJ1-2
clone_size: few
cdr3_aa: CASSRSRDRVGTF
cdr3_nt: TGTGCCAGTAGTCGGTCCCGGGACAGGGTAGGGACCTTC

v_call: TRBV2
d_call: .
j_call: TRBJ2-3
clone_size: few
cdr3_aa: CASSGLGEADTQYF
cdr3_nt: TGTGCCAGCAGTGGATTGGGTGAAGCAGATACGCAGTATTTT

v_call: TRBV18
d_call: .
j_call: TRBJ2-7
clone_size: many
cdr3_aa: CASSPTQSSYEQYF
cdr3_nt: TGTGCCAGCTCTCCAACCCAAAGCTCCTACGAGCAGTACTTC

v_call: TRBV28
d_call: .
j_call: TRBJ2-1
clone_size: .
cdr3_aa: CASTLGPGTYNEQFF
cdr3_nt: TGTGCCAGCACCTTAGGGCCGGGTACCTACAATGAGCAGTTCTTC

v_call: TRBV7-9
d_call: .
j_call: TRBJ2-2
clone_size: .
cdr3_aa: CASRPDGANTGELFF
cdr3_nt: TGTGCCAGCAGGCCGGACGGAGCGAACACCGGGGAGCTGTTTTTT

v_call: TRBV5-1
d_call: TRBD1
j_call: TRBJ1-1
clone_size: .
cdr3_aa: CASTFTGQGAMNTEAFF
cdr3_nt: TGCGCCAGCACCTTTACGGGGCAGGGGGCAATGAACACTGAAGCTTTCTTT

v_call: TRBV27
d_call: TRBD1
j_call: TRBJ1-6
clone_size: few
cdr3_aa: CATQRGDRAPLHF
cdr3_nt: TGTGCCACCCAAAGGGGGGACAGAGCACCCCTCCACTTT

v_call: TRBV6-1
d_call: .
j_call: TRBJ1-1
clone_size: .
cdr3_aa: CASRGSVTEAFF
cdr3_nt: TGTGCCAGCAGAGGATCAGTCACTGAAGCTTTCTTT

v_call: TRBV9
d_call: .
j_call: TRBJ2-7
clone_size: .
cdr3_aa: CASSTLSQGYEQYF
cdr3_nt: TGTGCCAGCAGCACTCTTTCACAGGGTTACGAGCAGTACTTC

v_call: TRBV30
d_call: TRBD1
j_call: TRBJ1-1
clone_size: .
cdr3_aa: CACADRGLTTEAFF
cdr3_nt: TGTGCCTGCGCGGACAGGGGGTTAACCACTGAAGCTTTCTTT

v_call: TRBV28
d_call: .
j_call: TRBJ1-5
clone_size: .
cdr3_aa: CASSFSAIRGYNSNQPQHF
cdr3_nt: TGTGCCAGCAGTTTCTCGGCGATCAGGGGCTATAATAGCAATCAGCCCCAGCATTTT

v_call: TRBV5-6
d_call: .
j_call: TRBJ2-7
clone_size: .
cdr3_aa: CASSLEGRGQSYEQYF
cdr3_nt: TGTGCCAGCAGCTTGGAGGGCAGGGGACAATCCTACGAGCAGTACTTC

v_call: TRBV6-1
d_call: TRBD1
j_call: TRBJ1-5
clone_size: .
cdr3_aa: CASSETGGAYQPQHF
cdr3_nt: TGTGCCAGCAGTGAGACAGGGGGCGCGTATCAGCCCCAGCATTTT

v_call: TRBV5-1
d_call: TRBD1
j_call: TRBJ2-3
clone_size: .
cdr3_aa: CASSPGTGHTDTQYF
cdr3_nt: TGCGCCAGCAGCCCCGGGACAGGTCACACAGATACGCAGTATTTT

v_call: TRBV7-2
d_call: .
j_call: TRBJ2-1
clone_size: .
cdr3_aa: CASSTTGGTYNEQFF
cdr3_nt: TGTGCCAGCAGCACCACCGGGGGCACCTACAATGAGCAGTTCTTC

v_call: TRBV5-1
d_call: .
j_call: TRBJ1-1
clone_size: .
cdr3_aa: CASSPRADYMNTEAFF
cdr3_nt: TGCGCCAGCAGCCCGAGGGCGGATTACATGAACACTGAAGCTTTCTTT

v_call: TRBV19
d_call: TRBD1
j_call: TRBJ1-4
clone_size: .
cdr3_aa: CASSIEGYKGAAEKLFF
cdr3_nt: TGTGCCAGTAGTATAGAGGGCTACAAGGGGGCAGCGGAAAAACTGTTTTTT

v_call: TRBV5-6
d_call: .
j_call: TRBJ2-1
clone_size: .
cdr3_aa: CASSLTRYNEQFF
cdr3_nt: TGTGCCAGCAGCCTCACCAGGTACAATGAGCAGTTCTTC